Below, 15 T cell receptor beta chains from the same sample are listed, as sequenced in a study of cytomegalovirus exposure and HLA in healthy donors. Libraries were prepared by immunoSEQ multiplex PCR; TCRdb keeps only in-frame clonotypes and omits some of them. The table records over 120,000 clones, 94% of them present only once. Sequences were obtained from PBMCs. The receptor set was obtained from a man aged 18 to 35 in good health and CMV-seropositive.

This clone was seen only once. The V gene is TRBV28, the J gene TRBJ1-5, with TRBD1 matching 7 bases. CDR3 size: 17 residues. Germline V gene sequence: CDR1 MDHEN, CDR2 SYDVKM. The V segment lost 6 bases and the J segment 2 bases; nucleotides outside the gene matches: 13. The CDR3 sequence: CASSDETGSRGNQPQHF. The CDR3 coding sequence is TGTGCCAGCAGCGACGAGACAGGGTCGCGAGGCAATCAGCCCCAGCATTTT.

The chain uses TRBV27 and TRBJ1-2, with unresolved D. The CDR3 length is 17 residues. Trimming took 8 bases from V and 0 from J, leaving 22 bases between them. Germline loops: CDR1 MNHEY, CDR2 SMNVEV (reference sequence). CDR3 region: CASGLPGGVGANYGYTF. For the CDR3, the DNA is TGTGCCAGCGGACTGCCTGGTGGGGTAGGAGCTAACTATGGCTACACCTTC.

This chain links TRBV14 with TRBJ2-1; 10 nucleotides align to TRBD2. CDR3 length equals 17 residues. Trimming cost V 2 bases and J 8 bases; bases outside gene matches: 12. Germline V lookup: CDR1 SGHDN, CDR2 FVKESK. The CDR3, as DNA: TGTGCCAGCAGCCAATTGGGGTCACTAGCGGGAATCGATGAGCAGTTCTTC. It encodes CASSQLGSLAGIDEQFF.

The J gene is TRBJ1-5, the V gene TRBV5-6, with no clear D. Germline values: CDR1 SGHDT, CDR2 YYEEEE. The CDR3 covers 14 residues. V lost 0 bases, J lost 1 base, and 5 bases lay in between. CDR3 sequence reads: CASSLAQSNQPQHF. The DNA for the CDR3 is TGTGCCAGCAGCTTGGCACAGAGCAATCAGCCCCAGCATTTT.

This chain connects TRBV28 to TRBJ2-1; maybe TRBD1 (5 bases). The V gene lost 7 bases and the J gene lost 5 bases, with 12 bases spanning the gap. Germline CDR1 reads MDHEN; CDR2 reads SYDVKM. The CDR3 has 13 residues. The CDR3 spells CASTLRAHNEQFF. The CDR3 nucleotides are TGTGCCAGCACCCTCAGGGCCCACAATGAGCAGTTCTTC.

This chain connects TRBV9 to TRBJ2-3; D is uncertain. With 0 bases removed from V and 4 bases from J, the gap between germline ends came to 15 bases. Germline assignment: CDR1 SGDLS and CDR2 YYNGEE. The CDR3 has 16 residues. CDR3 protein: CASSVGFPTRPDTQYF. The CDR3 nucleotides are TGTGCCAGCAGCGTAGGTTTTCCCACGCGCCCAGATACGCAGTATTTT.

The chain employs TRBV19 and TRBJ2-6; no reliable D call. Per germline, CDR1 LNHDA and CDR2 SQIVND (reference sequence). The CDR3 has 13 residues. Trimming left V 9 bases short and J 1 base short, with 7 bases between. The chain's CDR3 is CASSLSGANVLTF. The CDR3 nucleotides read TGTGCCAGCTCCCTTTCTGGGGCCAACGTCCTGACTTTC.

The chain couples TRBV6-1 to TRBJ2-7; 9 positions agree with TRBD2. This CDR3 contains 15 residues. Germline loops: CDR1 MNHNS, CDR2 SASEGT. V was clipped by 8 bases and J by 3 bases; unmatched bases: 11. The CDR3 sequence is CASQKPRLADYEQYF. DNA for the CDR3: TGTGCCAGCCAAAAACCGCGACTAGCGGACTACGAGCAGTACTTC.

V gene TRBV28 combines with J gene TRBJ2-1, with a tentative D call TRBD1 (6 bases). This CDR3 is built from 15 residues. V was shortened by 3 bases and J by 4 bases, with 13 bases between the two germline ends. CDR1 MDHEN and CDR2 SYDVKM come from the germline V gene. CDR3 bases: TGTGCCAGCAGTTTCCCGGGACAACAATACAATGAGCAGTTCTTC. Protein sequence: CASSFPGQQYNEQFF. Full variable domain (outside the CDR3, taken from reference TRBV28 and TRBJ2-1): DVKVTQSSRYLVKRTGEKVFLECVQDMDHENMFWYRQDPGLGLRLIYFSYDVKMKEKGDIPEGYSVSREKKERFSLILESASTNQTSMYLCASSFPGQQYNEQFFGPGTRLTVL.

The chain has TRBV6-1 and TRBJ2-1; possibly TRBD2 for D (6 bases). V was trimmed by 6 bases and J by 7 bases, leaving 13 bases between them. Looked up from germline, CDR1 is MNHNS and CDR2 is SASEGT. This CDR3 spans 13 amino acids. CDR3 protein: CASRGLSRNEQFF. DNA for the CDR3: TGTGCCAGCAGAGGACTATCAAGGAATGAGCAGTTCTTC.

The rearrangement links TRBV29-1 to TRBJ2-3; TRBD1 matches at 12 bases. The CDR3 totals 17 residues. Germline CDR1 SQVTM, CDR2 ANQGSEA. Trimming at V came to 6 bases and at J to 2 bases, leaving 12 bases not matched to a gene. The CDR3 DNA is TGCAGCGTCCTCCGGGACAGGGGGCGACGGGACACAGATACGCAGTATTTT. This encodes CSVLRDRGRRDTDTQYF.

The chain has TRBV5-6 and TRBJ2-2; possibly TRBD1 for D (5 bases). Germline CDR1 reads SGHDT; CDR2 reads YYEEEE. V shed 3 bases and J shed 5 bases, with 5 bases lying between them. The CDR3 has 12 amino acids. The CDR3 DNA reads TGTGCCAGCAGCTCAGGGACCGGGGAGCTGTTTTTT. Translating gives CASSSGTGELFF.

This chain connects TRBV11-2 to TRBJ2-5; 7 bases are shared with TRBD2. Germline trimming cut 0 bases from V and 5 bases from J; bases unmatched to any gene: 6. The CDR3 has 15 amino acids. Germline V gene sequence: CDR1 SGHAT, CDR2 FQNNGV. The CDR3 DNA reads as TGTGCCAGCAGCTTAGACGCTAGCGGTATGGAGACCCAGTACTTC. Residues: CASSLDASGMETQYF.

The genes are TRBV5-1 and TRBJ1-1, with D unresolved. Trimming took 4 bases from V and 3 from J, leaving 19 bases between them. CDR1 and CDR2 (germline): SGHRS, YFSETQ. This CDR3 has 16 residues. The DNA for the CDR3 is TGCGCCAGCAGCCACTGGGTAGCGATTGGCGACACTGAAGCTTTCTTT. Translation: CASSHWVAIGDTEAFF.

The J gene is TRBJ2-7, the V gene TRBV5-1; 8 bases match TRBD1. From germline, CDR1 is SGHRS and CDR2 YFSETQ. The V segment lost 4 bases and the J segment 7 bases; nucleotides outside the gene matches: 10. This CDR3 contains 14 residues. Here the CDR3 reads CASSPDRADMEQYF. The CDR3 nucleotides read TGCGCCAGCAGCCCGGACAGGGCGGATATGGAGCAGTACTTC.